This is a list of T cell receptor beta chains from one sample in a study of control samples from healthy donors and cancer patients. Here immunoSEQ multiplex PCR was the method, and the copy in TCRdb shows in-frame clones only, minus some. The sample carries about 130,000 clones, about 95% recorded once. The sequenced sample consisted of blood. These receptor sequences come from a man aged 30-40 years in good health. Both conserved end residues are part of each CDR3. The order of the fields is J gene, D gene, V gene, clone size, CDR3 protein, CDR3 DNA. The D gene is left open where the match is weak. Some rows have no size entry. The others give once, few or many, or a class for an expanded clone.

j_gene: TRBJ2-3; d_gene: .; v_gene: TRBV28; abundance: .; CDR3aa: CASSFRAGTDTQYF; CDR3nt: TGTGCCAGCAGTTTTCGAGCAGGCACAGATACGCAGTATTTT
j_gene: TRBJ2-5; d_gene: TRBD2; v_gene: TRBV7-3; abundance: .; CDR3aa: CASSLLAGARETQYF; CDR3nt: TGTGCCAGCAGCTTACTAGCGGGGGCCAGGGAGACCCAGTACTTC
j_gene: TRBJ1-5; d_gene: .; v_gene: TRBV6-6; abundance: .; CDR3aa: CASSYGGRSNQPQHF; CDR3nt: TGTGCCAGCAGTTACGGGGGACGGAGCAATCAGCCCCAGCATTTT
j_gene: TRBJ2-3; d_gene: TRBD2; v_gene: TRBV19; abundance: .; CDR3aa: CASRRLAGRIGTDTQYF; CDR3nt: TGTGCCAGTAGACGACTAGCGGGTCGGATTGGCACAGATACGCAGTATTTT
j_gene: TRBJ2-2; d_gene: TRBD2; v_gene: TRBV9; abundance: .; CDR3aa: CASSEGSGANTGELFF; CDR3nt: TGTGCCAGCAGCGAGGGTAGCGGGGCGAACACCGGGGAGCTGTTTTTT
j_gene: TRBJ2-7; d_gene: TRBD1; v_gene: TRBV10-1; abundance: .; CDR3aa: CASSDVSGQGYEQYF; CDR3nt: TGCGCCAGCAGTGATGTATCGGGACAGGGCTACGAGCAGTACTTC
j_gene: TRBJ1-5; d_gene: .; v_gene: TRBV4-1; abundance: .; CDR3aa: CASSLDPRTVGDVVNQPQHF; CDR3nt: TGCGCCAGCAGCCTAGACCCCCGGACAGTGGGAGACGTAGTCAATCAGCCCCAGCATTTT
j_gene: TRBJ2-2; d_gene: .; v_gene: TRBV24-1; abundance: .; CDR3aa: CATSDLSFNTGELFF; CDR3nt: TGTGCCACCAGTGATTTGAGTTTCAACACCGGGGAGCTGTTTTTT
j_gene: TRBJ1-1; d_gene: .; v_gene: TRBV11-2; abundance: .; CDR3aa: CASSLNRKRGGEAFF; CDR3nt: TGTGCCAGCAGCTTGAACAGGAAACGGGGCGGTGAAGCTTTCTTT
j_gene: TRBJ2-6; d_gene: .; v_gene: TRBV5-4; abundance: .; CDR3aa: CASSSPHKSGANVLTF; CDR3nt: TGTGCCAGCAGCTCGCCTCACAAATCTGGGGCCAACGTCCTGACTTTC
j_gene: TRBJ1-4; d_gene: .; v_gene: TRBV5-8; abundance: .; CDR3aa: CASSLGQMNEKLFF; CDR3nt: TGTGCCAGCAGCTTGGGACAGATGAATGAAAAACTGTTTTTT
j_gene: TRBJ1-1; d_gene: TRBD1; v_gene: TRBV7-2; abundance: .; CDR3aa: CASSPQGQANTEAFF; CDR3nt: TGTGCCAGCAGCCCTCAGGGACAGGCGAACACTGAAGCTTTCTTT
j_gene: TRBJ2-3; d_gene: TRBD1; v_gene: TRBV18; abundance: once; CDR3aa: CASSPRPWQGGTDTQYF; CDR3nt: TGTGCCAGCTCACCACGCCCCTGGCAGGGGGGCACAGATACGCAGTATTTT
j_gene: TRBJ1-2; d_gene: .; v_gene: TRBV19; abundance: .; CDR3aa: CASSKGPNYGYTF; CDR3nt: TGTGCCAGTAGTAAGGGACCTAACTATGGCTACACCTTC
j_gene: TRBJ1-1; d_gene: .; v_gene: TRBV13; abundance: .; CDR3aa: CASSLGKGGANTEAFF; CDR3nt: TGTGCCAGCAGCTTAGGGAAGGGAGGCGCGAACACTGAAGCTTTCTTT
j_gene: TRBJ2-2; d_gene: .; v_gene: TRBV2; abundance: few; CDR3aa: CAGGRTSNTGELFF; CDR3nt: TGTGCCGGAGGACGTACCTCGAACACCGGGGAGCTGTTTTTT
j_gene: TRBJ2-2; d_gene: TRBD2; v_gene: TRBV5-1; abundance: .; CDR3aa: CASSPSAGVITGELFF; CDR3nt: TGCGCCAGCAGCCCCTCTGCGGGGGTGATCACCGGGGAGCTGTTTTTT
j_gene: TRBJ1-2; d_gene: .; v_gene: TRBV4-3; abundance: few; CDR3aa: CASSQARGVSYGYTF; CDR3nt: TGCGCCAGCAGCCAAGCAAGAGGGGTCAGCTATGGCTACACCTTC
j_gene: TRBJ1-1; d_gene: .; v_gene: TRBV18; abundance: .; CDR3aa: CASSPRGSVTEAFF; CDR3nt: TGTGCCAGCTCACCCAGGGGAAGTGTTACTGAAGCTTTCTTT